This TCR beta chain was identified during a study of shared clonotypes between healthy human individuals. Overall study results and limits: The study found 4.5% to 5% of naive CD4 clonotypes shared across several donors. Clonotypes shared by all four sorted-subset donors had higher generation probabilities than non-shared clonotypes. Estimated richness values were generally larger in naive subsets than in memory subsets.

With regard to this clone: The antigen remains undetermined.

CD4+ cells underwent separation, giving CD45RA+ naive and CD45RA-negative memory subsets. Using immunoSEQ multiplex PCR, the repertoire was profiled, and TCRdb retains in-frame clones only, with some absent. This sample has a few million clones, with around nine tenths found just once. Sequenced input: naive CD4+ T cells sorted from blood. The subset here: CD45RA+ positively selected. The source is a man between 18 and 35 years old in good health.

The CDR3 coding sequence is TGCGCCAGCAGCCTGCGTGGGGGGCGAGTAAAAGGTACCACCGGGGAGCTGTTTTTT. This translates into CASSLRGGRVKGTTGELFF. V and J are TRBV5-1 and TRBJ2-2; the D gene could be TRBD1 or TRBD2 (6 bases each). CDR1 and CDR2 (germline): SGHRS, YFSETQ. The CDR3 totals 19 residues. Trimming left V 4 bases short and J 4 bases short, with 26 bases between.